The 19 T cell receptor beta chains presented below share a single source sample, sequenced in a study of cytomegalovirus exposure and HLA in healthy donors (dated by TCRdb to about 2017). Receptors were amplified or captured by the immunoSEQ multiplex PCR assay. For the multiplex PCR, a mixture combining 60 forward primers for TCR Vbeta segments and 13 reverse primers for TCR Jbeta segments was used. Held by TCRdb, this immuneACCESS table contains in-frame sequences only and omits some clones. Under half of the omission traces to an unresolved V gene where checked; the cause of the rest is unknown. Per the sample table, the count is some 130,000 clones. Of the sample, approximately 1.6% is held by the ten largest clones. Sample: PBMCs. All receptors derive from a woman in her 40s in good health and CMV-seropositive.

The chain carries TRBV30 and TRBJ2-7, with D tentatively TRBD2 (6 bases). This CDR3 comprises 13 residues. Trimming left V 2 bases short and J 7 bases short, with 15 bases between. CDR1 and CDR2 (germline): GTSNPN, SVGIG (reference sequence). CDR3: CAWSKLLGGEQYF. The CDR3 DNA follows: TGTGCCTGGAGTAAGTTACTGGGGGGAGAGCAGTACTTC.

The gene calls are TRBV30 and TRBJ1-5, with a possible D match to TRBD1 (5 bases). Looked up from germline, CDR1 is GTSNPN and CDR2 is SVGIG (reference sequence). V dropped 5 bases and J dropped 4 bases, with 12 bases sitting between them. The CDR3 contains 13 residues. The CDR3 DNA is TGTGCCTGGTCGGAGGGGCATAATCAGCCCCAGCATTTT. Its protein is CAWSEGHNQPQHF.

The rearrangement joins TRBV7-2 to TRBJ1-5; D might be TRBD1 (5 bases). Germline assignment: CDR1 SGHTA and CDR2 FQGNSA. This CDR3 is 17 amino acids long. The V gene lost 1 base and the J gene lost 1 base, with 14 bases spanning the gap. The CDR3 bases are TGTGCCAGCAGCTTAGTCAGGGTATCTTTGAGCAATCAGCCCCAGCATTTT. Residues: CASSLVRVSLSNQPQHF.

The chain combines TRBV30 with TRBJ2-7; a weak D match, TRBD2 (6 bases). The V gene lost 0 bases and the J gene lost 6 bases, with 12 bases spanning the gap. Germline V gene data show CDR1 as GTSNPN and CDR2 as SVGIG (reference sequence). This CDR3 has 13 residues. The CDR3, as DNA: TGTGCCTGGAGTGTAGGCGGGACTGGCGAGCAGTACTTC. It yields the protein CAWSVGGTGEQYF. The full variable domain, with the rest looked up from reference TRBV30 and TRBJ2-7, is SQTIHQWPATLVQPVGSPLSLECTVEGTSNPNLYWYRQAAGRGLQLLFYSVGIGQISSEVPQNLSASRPQDRQFILSSKKLLLSDSGFYLCAWSVGGTGEQYFGPGTRLTVT.

The chain combines TRBV21-1 with TRBJ2-3; TRBD2 reflects the table's D call only, with no check against the DNA. TRBV21-1 is annotated as a pseudogene. The CDR3 extends over 20 amino acids. CDR3 DNA sequence: TGTGCCAGCAGCAAAGACTTTCTGGGGGCGGGAGGACCTTTCACAGATACGCAGTATTTT. Its protein is CASSKDFLGAGGPFTDTQYF.

The V and J genes are TRBV7-2 and TRBJ2-7; 11 nucleotides align to TRBD2. Per the germline V gene, CDR1 is SGHTA and CDR2 is FQGNSA. The CDR3 spans 15 residues. Trimming at V came to 1 base and at J to 4 bases, leaving 3 bases not matched to a gene. This CDR3 reads CASSLGGTSGYEQYF. CDR3 nucleotide sequence: TGTGCCAGCAGCTTAGGGGGGACTAGCGGATACGAGCAGTACTTC.

The chain recombines TRBV6-1 with TRBJ2-7, with a possible D match to TRBD2 (6 bases). The germline CDR1 and CDR2 sequences are MNHNS and SASEGT. Trimming took 3 bases from V and 4 from J, leaving 22 bases between them. CDR3 length: 17 amino acids. The CDR3 bases are TGTGCCAGCAGTGATGGCCTAGCGACGATCCTCCCTTACGAGCAGTACTTC. The encoded protein is CASSDGLATILPYEQYF.

The chain joins TRBV21-1 to TRBJ1-3; the D call in the table, TRBD1, was not verified against the DNA. TRBV21-1 corresponds to a pseudogene. The CDR3 loop spans 17 amino acids. The CDR3 DNA sequence: TGTGCCAGCCTCCGAGGACAGGGGAGTAGCTCTGGAAACACCATATATTTT. Amino acids: CASLRGQGSSSGNTIYF.

J is TRBJ1-5 and V is TRBV15; D unresolved. Germline values: CDR1 LNHNV, CDR2 YYDKDF (reference sequence). The CDR3 consists of 14 residues. Trimming shortened V by 0 bases and J by 6 bases, and 9 bases separated the two germline ends. The CDR3 nucleotides are TGTGCCACCAGCAGAGATGAAGCGACTCAGCCCCAGCATTTT. This translates into CATSRDEATQPQHF.

J is TRBJ1-2 and V is TRBV29-1; 9 bases agree with TRBD1. CDR1 and CDR2 from the germline V gene are SQVTM and ANQGSEA. The CDR3 spans 18 residues. With V trimmed by 5 bases and J by 0 bases, 16 bases remained unmatched. The CDR3 reads CSVTPIKGQGNTNYGYTF. Written as DNA, the CDR3 is TGCAGCGTTACGCCTATCAAGGGACAGGGCAACACTAACTATGGCTACACCTTC.

The CDR3 bases are TGTGCCAGCAGCCCACAGGGTCGGATTCGCAATCAGCCCCAGCATTTT. Its protein product is CASSPQGRIRNQPQHF. The J gene is TRBJ1-5, the V gene TRBV7-8; D perhaps matches TRBD1 (6 bases). The V end was cut by 5 bases, the J end by 2 bases, with 16 bases between. The germline V gene has CDR1 SGHVS and CDR2 FQNEAQ. The CDR3 consists of 16 residues.

The gene calls are TRBV7-2 and TRBJ2-1, with D perhaps TRBD2 (5 bases). There are 16 residues in the CDR3. The germline CDR1 and CDR2 sequences are SGHTA and FQGNSA. V gave up 2 bases and J gave up 9 bases, with 20 bases separating them. CDR3 in DNA: TGTGCCAGCAGCTTATTAACTAGTCCCCGCTTAGGTGAGCAGTTCTTC. Protein product: CASSLLTSPRLGEQFF.

V is TRBV13 and J is TRBJ2-7, with TRBD2 matching over 8 bases. V dropped 2 bases and J dropped 0; count of bases not matched to a gene: 3. The CDR3 consists of 15 residues. Germline values: CDR1 PRHDT, CDR2 FYEKMQ (reference sequence). Written as DNA, the CDR3 is TGTGCCAGCAGCTTATCGGGAGGGAACTCCTACGAGCAGTACTTC. This translates into CASSLSGGNSYEQYF.

This chain joins TRBV11-2 and TRBJ2-7; a weak D match, TRBD1 (5 bases). The germline V and J ends were trimmed by 5 bases and 0 bases, with 17 bases remaining between them. The CDR3 runs to 16 residues. The germline V gene has CDR1 SGHAT and CDR2 FQNNGV. CDR3 in amino acids: CASSPTVGVSSYEQYF. CDR3 bases: TGTGCCAGCAGCCCCACGGTAGGGGTTAGCTCCTACGAGCAGTACTTC. The full variable domain, completed using reference TRBV11-2 and TRBJ2-7, is EAGVAQSPRYKIIEKRQSVAFWCNPISGHATLYWYQQILGQGPKLLIQFQNNGVVDDSQLPKDRFSAERLKGVDSTLKIQPAKLEDSAVYLCASSPTVGVSSYEQYFGPGTRLTVT.

The V gene is TRBV5-1, the J gene TRBJ2-1; no reliable D call. This CDR3 comprises 14 residues. Germline CDR1 and CDR2: SGHRS and YFSETQ. V shed 0 bases and J shed 3 bases, with 7 bases lying between them. The CDR3 loop reads CASSLDLSYNEQFF. The DNA of the CDR3 is TGCGCCAGCAGCTTGGACTTAAGCTACAATGAGCAGTTCTTC. The whole variable domain, remainder taken from reference TRBV5-1 and TRBJ2-1, is KAGVTQTPRYLIKTRGQQVTLSCSPISGHRSVSWYQQTPGQGLQFLFEYFSETQRNKGNFPGRFSGRQFSNSRSEMNVSTLELGDSALYLCASSLDLSYNEQFFGPGTRLTVL.

V and J are TRBV7-9 and TRBJ1-1; a weak D match, TRBD1 (6 bases). Germline V gene data show CDR1 as SEHNR and CDR2 as FQNEAQ (reference sequence). This CDR3 contains 16 residues. V lost 2 bases and J 1 base, leaving 14 bases between the germline ends. This CDR3 is CASSLSWDIANTEAFF. CDR3 DNA: TGTGCCAGCAGCTTAAGTTGGGACATAGCGAACACTGAAGCTTTCTTT.

The gene calls are TRBV5-8 and TRBJ2-7; the match to TRBD1 covers 8 bases. J gave up 5 bases and V 1 base, and 11 bases lay outside the gene matches. The germline V gene encodes CDR1 SGHTS and CDR2 YDEGEE. The CDR3 has 16 residues. The CDR3: CASSLYMVRGPHEQYF. The DNA for the CDR3 is TGTGCCAGCAGCTTGTATATGGTCAGGGGGCCCCACGAGCAGTACTTC.

The chain links TRBV4-1 to TRBJ1-2; 8 bases match TRBD1. The V gene end was trimmed by 4 bases and the J gene end by 6 bases; junction bases not matched to a gene: 13. CDR3 length: 16 amino acids. The germline V gene has CDR1 MGHRA and CDR2 YSYEKL. CDR3 in DNA: TGCGCCAGCAGCCTAGGACTGGGGCAGGGGGCGAATGGCTACACCTTC. It specifies CASSLGLGQGANGYTF.

V is TRBV19 and J is TRBJ2-7; TRBD2 aligns across 11 bases. Germline CDR1 and CDR2: LNHDA and SQIVND (reference sequence). CDR3 length: 13 amino acids. Trimming cost V 9 bases and J 1 base; bases outside gene matches: 2. As DNA, the CDR3 is TGTGCCAGCGTAGCGGGAGGGTCCTACGAGCAGTACTTC. Translation: CASVAGGSYEQYF.